The rows below give T cell receptor beta chains drawn from one sample of a study of radiotherapy plus CTLA-4 blockade in lung cancer. The protocol was immunoSEQ multiplex PCR, while the TCRdb copy is restricted to in-frame clones and leaves out a portion. The sample holds tens of thousands of clones, more than 60% seen once. This material consisted of peripheral blood, taken from a patient treated with radiotherapy plus ipilimumab. The receptor set was obtained from a human donor with non-small cell lung cancer who had a partial response to radiotherapy plus ipilimumab. Some clones in this sample may be carry-over from other donors' samples. Each CDR3 is given with its conserved first and last residue. D genes are given only for firm matches. Where a row states a size, it is once, few, many or the class of an expanded clone; other rows omit it.

CASSYGIAEQFF	TGTGCCAGTAGTTACGGTATAGCTGAGCAGTTCTTC	TRBV19	.	.	TRBJ2-1
CASRPWTSIHEQYF	TGTGCCAGCAGACCCTGGACTAGTATCCACGAGCAGTACTTC	TRBV28	TRBD2	.	TRBJ2-7
CASSFWGRGGYEQYF	TGCGCCAGCAGCTTTTGGGGGAGGGGGGGGTACGAGCAGTACTTC	TRBV5-1	.	.	TRBJ2-7
CASSLGGSPYNEQFF	TGTGCCAGCAGCTTGGGAGGGAGTCCTTACAATGAGCAGTTCTTC	TRBV5-6	.	.	TRBJ2-1
CASSLKGIKKGYTF	TGTGCCAGCAGTTTAAAGGGGATTAAGAAAGGCTACACCTTC	TRBV28	.	.	TRBJ1-2
CASSLGGYEQYF	TGCGCCAGCAGCTTGGGAGGCTACGAGCAGTACTTC	TRBV5-1	.	.	TRBJ2-7
CASSLEDRILDIQYF	TGTGCCAGCAGCTTAGAGGACAGGATCTTGGACATTCAGTACTTC	TRBV11-3	TRBD1	.	TRBJ2-4
CASSLGGGVNTEAFF	TGTGCCAGCAGCTTGGGAGGTGGCGTGAACACTGAAGCTTTCTTT	TRBV4-2	.	.	TRBJ1-1
CASSEWDRAPYEQYF	TGTGCCAGCAGTGAATGGGACAGGGCCCCCTACGAGCAGTACTTC	TRBV2	TRBD1	few	TRBJ2-7
CASSIMGQASYEQYF	TGTGCCAGTAGTATTATGGGGCAGGCTTCCTACGAGCAGTACTTC	TRBV19	.	.	TRBJ2-7
CATLRQSEADTQYF	TGTGCCACCCTACGACAGAGCGAAGCAGATACGCAGTATTTT	TRBV15	.	once	TRBJ2-3
CASSPPGLRPYEQYF	TGTGCCAGCAGTCCCCCTGGACTGAGGCCCTACGAGCAGTACTTC	TRBV6-5	.	.	TRBJ2-7
CASSLRGLDEKLFF	TGTGCCAGCAGTTTACGGGGATTGGATGAAAAACTGTTTTTT	TRBV28	.	few	TRBJ1-4
CASSTQGYNSPLHF	TGTGCCAGCAGTACGCAGGGTTATAATTCACCCCTCCACTTT	TRBV6-5	.	.	TRBJ1-6
CAISRDKPNYGYTF	TGTGCCATCAGCCGGGACAAACCTAACTATGGCTACACCTTC	TRBV10-3	.	few	TRBJ1-2
CASSSGTGIYEQYF	TGTGCCAGCAGCAGCGGGACAGGGATCTACGAGCAGTACTTC	TRBV7-2	TRBD1	.	TRBJ2-7
CASSLGPEETQYF	TGCGCCAGCAGCTTGGGACCGGAGGAGACCCAGTACTTC	TRBV5-1	.	.	TRBJ2-5
CASSYRDRASGNTIYF	TGTGCCAGCAGTTACCGAGACAGGGCCTCTGGAAACACCATATATTTT	TRBV6-6	TRBD1	few	TRBJ1-3
CASSRQGSAEAFF	TGTGCCAGCTCGAGACAGGGATCTGCTGAAGCTTTCTTT	TRBV2	TRBD1	.	TRBJ1-1
CASSSTGDRSGANVLTF	TGTGCCAGCAGTTCCACAGGGGATCGATCTGGGGCCAACGTCCTGACTTTC	TRBV28	TRBD1	many	TRBJ2-6
CASSPGRGRDNEQFF	TGTGCCAGCTCACCAGGGAGGGGTAGGGACAATGAGCAGTTCTTC	TRBV18	TRBD2	.	TRBJ2-1
CASSSTSETYEQYF	TGTGCCAGCAGTAGCACTAGTGAGACCTACGAGCAGTACTTC	TRBV27	.	.	TRBJ2-7
CASSLAAGLAYNEQFF	TGTGCCAGCAGCTTAGCGGCAGGACTAGCGTACAATGAGCAGTTCTTC	TRBV7-2	TRBD2	.	TRBJ2-1
CASSSPASGGYEQYF	TGTGCCAGCAGTTCCCCGGCTAGCGGGGGCTACGAGCAGTACTTC	TRBV28	TRBD2	.	TRBJ2-7
CASTGLAGTGYEQFF	TGTGCCAGCACCGGACTAGCGGGAACGGGGTACGAGCAGTTCTTC	TRBV2	TRBD2	.	TRBJ2-1
CASSFSPNEQFF	TGTGCCAGCAGCTTTTCCCCGAATGAGCAGTTCTTC	TRBV7-2	.	.	TRBJ2-1
CASSLGGQETQYF	TGTGCCAGCAGCCTCGGGGGCCAAGAGACCCAGTACTTC	TRBV6-1	.	.	TRBJ2-5
CASSRGGRTYNEQFF	TGTGCCAGCAGCCGGGGGGGGAGGACCTACAATGAGCAGTTCTTC	TRBV5-6	TRBD2	.	TRBJ2-1
CASSDRGRVYEQYF	TGTGCCAGTAGTGACAGGGGGCGAGTGTACGAGCAGTACTTC	TRBV19	TRBD1	.	TRBJ2-7
CASSYPDRTGLNEQFF	TGTGCCAGCAGTTACCCCGACAGGACAGGCCTAAATGAGCAGTTCTTC	TRBV6-6	TRBD1	.	TRBJ2-1
CASTGAPSYNEQFF	TGTGCCAGCACAGGGGCCCCCTCCTACAATGAGCAGTTCTTC	TRBV19	TRBD1	.	TRBJ2-1
CASSLVPDSSYEQYF	TGTGCCAGCAGCTTAGTTCCGGACAGTTCCTACGAGCAGTACTTC	TRBV7-2	.	.	TRBJ2-7
CASSVVDTGELFF	TGTGCCAGCAGCGTAGTCGACACCGGGGAGCTGTTTTTT	TRBV9	.	.	TRBJ2-2
CASSLTQGLAETQYF	TGTGCCAGCAGCTTAACGCAGGGACTAGCGGAGACCCAGTACTTC	TRBV7-3	TRBD2	.	TRBJ2-5
CASSHGGTQYF	TGTGCCAGCAGCCACGGTGGGACCCAGTACTTC	TRBV6-1	.	.	TRBJ2-5
CASSLVPGAYEQYF	TGTGCCAGCAGCTTGGTGCCAGGGGCCTACGAGCAGTACTTC	TRBV5-4	.	few	TRBJ2-7
CASSPRQGSYNEQFF	TGTGCCAGCTCACCCAGACAGGGCTCCTACAATGAGCAGTTCTTC	TRBV18	TRBD1	.	TRBJ2-1
CARELHYTVYEQYF	TGTGCCAGAGAACTCCACTACACCGTGTACGAGCAGTACTTC	TRBV11-3	.	.	TRBJ2-7
CASILSGPSYNEQFF	TGTGCCAGCATCCTTAGCGGTCCCTCCTACAATGAGCAGTTCTTC	TRBV2	.	.	TRBJ2-1
CASSFSGTDPYEQYF	TGTGCCAGCAGTTTCTCCGGGACAGATCCCTACGAGCAGTACTTC	TRBV6-6	TRBD1	.	TRBJ2-7
CASSYQGRSTEAFF	TGTGCCAGCAGTTATCAGGGGCGAAGTACTGAAGCTTTCTTT	TRBV6-1	.	.	TRBJ1-1
CASAASGNYNEQFF	TGTGCCAGCGCAGCTAGCGGCAACTACAATGAGCAGTTCTTC	TRBV6-1	TRBD2	.	TRBJ2-1